The rows below give T cell receptor beta chains drawn from one sample of a study of cytomegalovirus exposure and HLA in healthy donors. Clones were sequenced by immunoSEQ multiplex PCR, and TCRdb holds only the in-frame ones, with some missing. The data show some 93,000 clones, around a tenth seen once. Sequenced material: PBMCs. The receptors were gathered from a man aged 45-65 years in good health and CMV-seropositive. Each CDR3 is given with its conserved first and last residue. The D gene is left open where the match is weak. The size entry is marked missing in some rows and otherwise reads once, few, many or a size class.

>.|TRBV4-1|TRBJ2-3|.
CASTTTGGIADTQYF
TGCGCCAGCACTACGACGGGGGGCATCGCAGATACGCAGTATTTT
>TRBD1|TRBV15|TRBJ2-7|.
CATSRGQGYYEQYF
TGTGCCACCAGCAGAGGACAGGGCTACTACGAGCAGTACTTC
>.|TRBV5-4|TRBJ1-1|.
CASSLDRHKGTEAFF
TGTGCCAGCAGCCTCGACAGGCATAAGGGAACTGAAGCTTTCTTT
>.|TRBV9|TRBJ1-2|few
CASSVTGNPNYGYTF
TGTGCCAGCAGCGTAACAGGGAACCCTAACTATGGCTACACCTTC
>TRBD2|TRBV19|TRBJ2-7|.
CASRAASGTYEQYF
TGTGCCAGTAGGGCGGCTAGCGGGACATACGAGCAGTACTTC
>TRBD2|TRBV11-2|TRBJ2-1|.
CASSLGGSAQFF
TGTGCCAGCAGCTTGGGAGGGAGTGCGCAGTTCTTC
>TRBD1|TRBV7-9|TRBJ1-5|few
CASSAGQGNNQPQHF
TGTGCCAGCAGCGCGGGACAGGGGAACAATCAGCCCCAGCATTTT
>.|TRBV6-6|TRBJ1-5|.
CASSYPAGVENQPQHF
TGTGCCAGCAGTTACCCCGCAGGGGTCGAGAATCAGCCCCAGCATTTT
>.|TRBV9|TRBJ2-3|few
CASSYLEQYTDTQYF
TGTGCCAGCAGCTATTTGGAGCAGTACACAGATACGCAGTATTTT
>.|TRBV20-1|TRBJ2-5|.
CSARQGETQYF
TGCAGTGCTAGGCAGGGGGAGACCCAGTACTTC
>TRBD1|TRBV28|TRBJ1-2|.
CASSALTGGYGYTF
TGTGCCAGCAGTGCCCTTACAGGGGGGTATGGCTACACCTTC
>.|TRBV6-5|TRBJ2-4|.
CASKGVKNIQYF
TGTGCCAGCAAAGGGGTAAAAAACATTCAGTACTTC
>.|TRBV7-9|TRBJ1-4|many
CASSLEWGVMEKLFF
TGTGCCAGCAGCTTGGAGTGGGGGGTAATGGAAAAACTGTTTTTT
>.|TRBV10-3|TRBJ2-7|.
CAISESLGGSYEQYF
TGTGCCATCAGTGAGTCGTTGGGGGGAAGTTACGAGCAGTACTTC
>.|TRBV12-5|TRBJ2-1|few
CASGGDYQYNEQFF
TGTGCTAGTGGCGGAGACTACCAATACAATGAGCAGTTCTTC
>TRBD1|TRBV28|TRBJ2-7|few
CASMGQFYEQYF
TGTGCCAGCATGGGACAGTTCTACGAGCAGTACTTC
>TRBD2|TRBV11-2|TRBJ2-1|few
CASSTRSGVQGEQFF
TGTGCCAGCAGCACTCGTAGCGGGGTACAGGGTGAGCAGTTCTTC
>.|TRBV5-4|TRBJ1-1|few
CASGREGGRYTEAFF
TGTGCCAGCGGCCGAGAGGGGGGGAGGTACACTGAAGCTTTCTTT
>TRBD2|TRBV5-4|TRBJ2-5|.
CASSLGREGQETQYF
TGTGCCAGCAGCTTGGGCCGGGAGGGCCAAGAGACCCAGTACTTC
>TRBD1|TRBV6-1|TRBJ1-2|.
CASSEPGQGANGYTF
TGTGCCAGCAGTGAGCCGGGACAGGGGGCGAATGGCTACACCTTC
>.|TRBV4-3|TRBJ1-2|few
CASSQDPRQPYGYTF
TGCGCCAGCAGCCAAGATCCGCGACAGCCTTATGGCTACACCTTC
>TRBD2|TRBV7-2|TRBJ2-1|few
CASSMRGLAGEGYSFF
TGTGCCAGCAGCATGAGGGGACTAGCGGGAGAAGGGTACTCGTTCTTC
>.|TRBV12-1|TRBJ2-7|few
CASSPGQSYEQYF
TGTGCCAGCAGCCCGGGACAGTCCTACGAGCAGTACTTC
>.|TRBV30|TRBJ1-6|.
CACQGGLNLGSPLHF
TGTGCCTGCCAAGGAGGCTTGAATCTAGGTTCACCCCTCCACTTT
>TRBD2|TRBV28|TRBJ2-1|few
CASYLFGTSDHNEQFF
TGTGCCAGCTACCTCTTCGGGACTAGCGACCACAATGAGCAGTTCTTC
>TRBD1|TRBV7-9|TRBJ1-1|.
CASSRRQGENTEAFF
TGTGCCAGCAGCCGCCGACAGGGGGAGAACACTGAAGCTTTCTTT
>TRBD1|TRBV9|TRBJ1-4|.
CASSVLGQPNEKLFF
TGTGCCAGCAGCGTACTGGGACAGCCTAATGAAAAACTGTTTTTT
>.|TRBV11-3|TRBJ2-1|few
CASSLGGSSYNEQFF
TGTGCCAGCAGCTTAGGTGGCAGCTCCTACAATGAGCAGTTCTTC
>.|TRBV30|TRBJ1-5|many
CAWSVGGNQPQHF
TGTGCCTGGAGTGTGGGGGGGAATCAGCCCCAGCATTTT
>.|TRBV11-1|TRBJ2-2|.
CASSLDRAGELFF
TGTGCCAGCAGCTTAGACAGGGCCGGGGAGCTGTTTTTT
>TRBD1|TRBV6-5|TRBJ1-1|few
CASRPTQGANTEAFF
TGTGCCAGCAGACCTACACAGGGGGCGAACACTGAAGCTTTCTTT
>.|TRBV6-5|TRBJ1-4|.
CASSVDFTGEKLFF
TGTGCCAGCTCCGTTGACTTCACCGGCGAAAAACTGTTTTTT
>.|TRBV28|TRBJ1-2|few
CASRGQMGGYTF
TGTGCCAGCAGAGGACAAATGGGAGGCTACACCTTC
>TRBD2|TRBV10-3|TRBJ2-5|.
CAISGIMGETQYF
TGTGCCATTAGCGGGATAATGGGAGAGACCCAGTACTTC
>.|TRBV11-2|TRBJ1-1|few
CASSLVAEAFF
TGTGCCAGCAGCTTAGTGGCAGAAGCTTTCTTT
>TRBD2|TRBV5-4|TRBJ2-1|.
CASSLASGSYNEQFF
TGTGCCAGCAGCCTAGCTAGCGGTTCCTACAATGAGCAGTTCTTC
>.|TRBV29-1|TRBJ2-1|few
CSVETTREQFF
TGCAGCGTTGAAACCACTAGAGAGCAGTTCTTC
>TRBD2|TRBV19|TRBJ2-1|few
CASLAGGSYNEQFF
TGTGCCAGTTTAGCGGGAGGCTCCTACAATGAGCAGTTCTTC
>TRBD1|TRBV19|TRBJ1-1|.
CASSSTGGNTEAFF
TGTGCCAGTAGTTCCACAGGGGGGAACACTGAAGCTTTCTTT
>TRBD1|TRBV7-2|TRBJ2-7|few
CASSIGGRFYEQYF
TGTGCCAGCAGTATAGGGGGCAGGTTCTACGAGCAGTACTTC
>.|TRBV4-2|TRBJ2-1|.
CASSPLSSGGLSSNEQFF
TGTGCCAGCAGCCCCCTCTCCTCCGGGGGGCTTTCATCCAATGAGCAGTTCTTC
>.|TRBV5-4|TRBJ2-1|.
CASSRLESYNEQFF
TGTGCCAGCAGCCGTCTTGAGTCCTACAATGAGCAGTTCTTC
>.|TRBV30|TRBJ1-1|few
CAWRESARNWGVDTEAFF
TGTGCCTGGAGGGAATCAGCAAGGAATTGGGGGGTGGACACTGAAGCTTTCTTT
>.|TRBV10-3|TRBJ2-7|few
CAHGGANEQYF
TGTGCCCACGGGGGAGCCAACGAGCAGTACTTC
>TRBD1|TRBV6-6|TRBJ2-7|few
CASSSMGQGGREQYF
TGTGCCAGCAGCTCCATGGGACAGGGAGGACGCGAGCAGTACTTC
>.|TRBV4-1|TRBJ2-5|.
CASSRSGVETQYF
TGCGCCAGCAGCCGGTCAGGGGTGGAGACCCAGTACTTC
>.|TRBV6-5|TRBJ2-2|few
CASSYSRAGELFF
TGTGCCAGCAGTTACTCTAGAGCCGGGGAGCTGTTTTTT
>TRBD1|TRBV13|TRBJ2-1|.
CASSLGGGYEQFF
TGTGCCAGCAGCTTAGGAGGGGGCTATGAGCAGTTCTTC
>TRBD2|TRBV30|TRBJ2-2|few
CAWSSGLAGSNTGELFF
TGTGCCTGGAGTTCGGGACTAGCGGGATCGAACACCGGGGAGCTGTTTTTT
>TRBD2|TRBV4-3|TRBJ2-1|few
CASSQAPLAGDNEQFF
TGCGCCAGCAGCCAAGCTCCGCTAGCGGGAGACAATGAGCAGTTCTTC
>.|TRBV28|TRBJ1-5|.
CASSYPRQGGIKPQHF
TGTGCCAGCAGTTATCCTAGACAAGGGGGAATAAAGCCCCAGCATTTT
>.|TRBV5-5|TRBJ1-5|few
CASSLEGYSNQPQHF
TGTGCCAGCAGCTTGGAGGGGTATAGCAATCAGCCCCAGCATTTT
>.|TRBV30|TRBJ2-2|.
CAWSRTGGGNTGELFF
TGTGCCTGGAGTCGTACCGGGGGTGGGAACACCGGGGAGCTGTTTTTT
>.|TRBV6-5|TRBJ1-1|few
CASTPAGQVRGAFF
TGTGCCAGCACCCCTGCGGGGCAGGTGCGCGGGGCTTTCTTT
>.|TRBV28|TRBJ2-7|.
CASIWRVGVGSEQYF
TGTGCCAGCATTTGGAGGGTCGGCGTAGGATCTGAGCAGTACTTC